This TCR beta chain is drawn from a study of cytomegalovirus exposure and HLA in healthy donors. Looking at the study overall: Around four fifths of roughly 400 genotyped donors fell in the Caucasian-associated ancestry cluster.

Unrecorded immune exposures were likely, despite nominal health at sampling. Germline trimming cut 1 base from V and 4 bases from J; bases unmatched to any gene: 7. The CDR3 runs to 16 residues. Germline CDR1 reads MNHNS; CDR2 reads SASEGT. Study-level findings and limits: TCR beta chains associated with HLA were, in a later analysis, more clonally expanded than equally common others.

The primer mix had 60 Vbeta and 13 Jbeta primers. Clones were read by immunoSEQ multiplex PCR, and TCRdb kept only the in-frame ones, dropping some. The sample lists 200,000 to 250,000 clones; about 89% were seen once. Note on this clone: Its antigen is unknown.

Sequenced material: PBMCs. This sequence was found in a woman in her late teens or twenties in good health and CMV-seronegative. V gene TRBV6-1 combines with J gene TRBJ1-1, with TRBD1 matching 9 bases. CDR3 region: CASSEGMGQGATEAFF. CDR3 sequence (DNA): TGTGCCAGCAGTGAAGGGATGGGACAGGGTGCCACTGAAGCTTTCTTT.